This entry is about one T cell receptor (beta chain). Its specificity is unknown. This specimen comes from a study of a mutant IDH1 vaccine in newly diagnosed glioma. The overall study: Treated patients showed a male proportion of approximately 62%, a female proportion of roughly 38%, and a mean age of 40.4 years. Patients had received radiotherapy, temozolomide, or both previously, most receiving both. General study results and limits: Pseudoprogression seemed unrelated to changes in top peripheral T cell clonotypes. Of all patients, 93.3% showed vaccine-induced immune responses.

Time point here: baseline, week 1 (first vaccination visit). Treatment defined: pre-vaccination baseline after standard-of-care therapy. Some clones are missing from TCRdb's copy, which holds only in-frame ones; the method was immunoSEQ multiplex PCR. Counted here are 50,000 to 65,000 clones, 80% to 90% occurring once; the ten biggest clones make up under 20%. The ends were cut back, 0 bases at V and 3 bases at J, with 12 bases in the middle. Germline lookup yields CDR1 PRHDT and CDR2 FYEKMQ (reference sequence). The CDR3 is made up of 15 amino acids. The sequence derives from a man younger than 35 with glioma. The source was PBMCs, collected from a glioma patient treated with radiotherapy, temozolomide or both. The chain carries TRBV13 and TRBJ2-7; D might be TRBD1 (6 bases). The DNA for the CDR3 is TGTGCCAGCAGCTTAGGCACAGGGTCCTTCTACGAGCAGTACTTC. Residues: CASSLGTGSFYEQYF.